Listed below are T cell receptor beta chains from one sample, sequenced in a study of blood T cell repertoires in COVID-19. TCRdb's copy holds only in-frame clones and misses some; the assay was immunoSEQ multiplex PCR. The data show just over 85,000 clones, 80% to 90% seen once. Sample: peripheral blood. These receptors came from a man aged 50 or older with acute or convalescent COVID-19. Both conserved end residues are part of each CDR3. A D gene is named only where the DNA matches it firmly. Clone size appears in some rows only: once, few, many, or a class for an expanded clone.

v_gene: TRBV15; j_gene: TRBJ1-2; abundance: .; d_gene: TRBD1; CDR3aa: CATRGQGVYGYTF; CDR3nt: TGTGCCACCAGGGGTCAGGGGGTCTATGGCTACACCTTC
v_gene: TRBV19; j_gene: TRBJ2-3; abundance: .; d_gene: .; CDR3aa: CASSIPGGTDTQYF; CDR3nt: TGTGCCAGTAGTATACCGGGGGGCACAGATACGCAGTATTTT
v_gene: TRBV24-1; j_gene: TRBJ2-2; abundance: .; d_gene: TRBD2; CDR3aa: CATSISGGAGELFF; CDR3nt: TGTGCCACCAGTATTAGCGGGGGGGCCGGGGAGCTGTTTTTT
v_gene: TRBV30; j_gene: TRBJ1-1; abundance: .; d_gene: .; CDR3aa: CAWSQTGSRSEAFF; CDR3nt: TGTGCCTGGAGTCAGACGGGGTCAAGGTCTGAAGCTTTCTTT
v_gene: TRBV10-3; j_gene: TRBJ2-7; abundance: once; d_gene: .; CDR3aa: CAISESSYEQYF; CDR3nt: TGTGCCATCAGTGAGTCCAGCTACGAGCAGTACTTC
v_gene: TRBV6-1; j_gene: TRBJ2-3; abundance: .; d_gene: .; CDR3aa: CASSEQVAGPRTQYF; CDR3nt: TGTGCCAGCAGTGAACAGGTTGCGGGCCCGAGGACGCAGTATTTT
v_gene: TRBV23-1; j_gene: TRBJ1-5; abundance: few; d_gene: TRBD1; CDR3aa: CASSQKDRGNQPQHF; CDR3nt: TGCGCCAGCAGTCAAAAGGACAGGGGAAATCAGCCCCAGCATTTT
v_gene: TRBV10-3; j_gene: TRBJ2-6; abundance: .; d_gene: TRBD2; CDR3aa: CAISSGGAGANVLTF; CDR3nt: TGTGCCATCAGTAGCGGGGGGGCTGGGGCCAACGTCCTGACTTTC
v_gene: TRBV30; j_gene: TRBJ2-7; abundance: .; d_gene: TRBD1; CDR3aa: CAWSMGDRFDEQYF; CDR3nt: TGTGCCTGGAGTATGGGGGACAGATTCGACGAGCAGTACTTC
v_gene: TRBV2; j_gene: TRBJ1-1; abundance: .; d_gene: .; CDR3aa: CASTHDSREAFF; CDR3nt: TGTGCCAGCACCCATGACAGCCGTGAAGCTTTCTTT
v_gene: TRBV28; j_gene: TRBJ2-3; abundance: .; d_gene: .; CDR3aa: CASSLGGASDTQYF; CDR3nt: TGTGCCAGCAGTTTAGGTGGGGCGTCGGATACGCAGTATTTT
v_gene: TRBV29-1; j_gene: TRBJ2-1; abundance: once; d_gene: TRBD1; CDR3aa: CSVDRGRNNEQFF; CDR3nt: TGCAGCGTTGACAGGGGGCGGAACAATGAGCAGTTCTTC
v_gene: TRBV6-5; j_gene: TRBJ2-3; abundance: .; d_gene: .; CDR3aa: CASRSDPADTQYF; CDR3nt: TGTGCCAGCAGGAGCGATCCAGCAGATACGCAGTATTTT
v_gene: TRBV3-1/TRBV3-2; j_gene: TRBJ1-6; abundance: few; d_gene: TRBD1; CDR3aa: CASTQLHRGYNSPLHF; CDR3nt: TGTGCCAGCACCCAACTGCACAGGGGCTATAATTCACCCCTCCACTTT
v_gene: TRBV9; j_gene: TRBJ2-1; abundance: .; d_gene: .; CDR3aa: CASSVAITYNEQFF; CDR3nt: TGTGCCAGCAGCGTAGCGATTACATACAATGAGCAGTTCTTC
v_gene: TRBV28; j_gene: TRBJ1-2; abundance: .; d_gene: TRBD1; CDR3aa: CATNPGTGVGGYTF; CDR3nt: TGTGCCACCAACCCTGGGACAGGGGTGGGTGGCTACACCTTC
v_gene: TRBV7-7; j_gene: TRBJ1-4; abundance: .; d_gene: .; CDR3aa: CASSPYGSTNEKLFF; CDR3nt: TGTGCTAGCAGCCCGTACGGGTCAACTAATGAAAAACTGTTTTTT
v_gene: TRBV7-3; j_gene: TRBJ2-2; abundance: .; d_gene: .; CDR3aa: CASSLTSVSGELFF; CDR3nt: TGTGCCAGCAGCTTAACCTCGGTTTCGGGGGAGCTGTTTTTT
v_gene: TRBV3-1/TRBV3-2; j_gene: TRBJ1-4; abundance: .; d_gene: TRBD1; CDR3aa: CASSQWGQGGEKLFF; CDR3nt: TGTGCCAGCAGCCAATGGGGACAGGGAGGTGAAAAACTGTTTTTT
v_gene: TRBV5-1; j_gene: TRBJ1-6; abundance: .; d_gene: .; CDR3aa: CASSLQDSSSPLHF; CDR3nt: TGCGCCAGCAGCTTGCAAGACAGCAGTTCACCCCTCCACTTT
v_gene: TRBV5-8; j_gene: TRBJ2-1; abundance: .; d_gene: TRBD2; CDR3aa: CASSLFRTSGFMEQFF; CDR3nt: TGTGCCAGCAGCTTGTTTAGGACTAGCGGATTCATGGAGCAGTTCTTC
v_gene: TRBV21-1; j_gene: TRBJ1-6; abundance: .; d_gene: .; CDR3aa: CASSKGGGGVRSYNSPLHF; CDR3nt: TGTGCCAGCAGCAAAGGAGGAGGGGGGGTTAGGTCCTATAATTCACCCCTCCACTTT
v_gene: TRBV5-1; j_gene: TRBJ1-1; abundance: .; d_gene: .; CDR3aa: CASSRTDVYTEAFF; CDR3nt: TGCGCCAGCAGCCGGACAGACGTATACACTGAAGCTTTCTTT
v_gene: TRBV5-1; j_gene: TRBJ2-1; abundance: .; d_gene: .; CDR3aa: CASSLAGALTYNEQFF; CDR3nt: TGCGCCAGCAGCTTAGCAGGGGCCCTAACCTACAATGAGCAGTTCTTC
v_gene: TRBV3-1/TRBV3-2; j_gene: TRBJ1-2; abundance: .; d_gene: TRBD1; CDR3aa: CASSQTPSQGSYGYTF; CDR3nt: TGTGCCAGCAGCCAGACACCCTCACAGGGGAGCTATGGCTACACCTTC
v_gene: TRBV19; j_gene: TRBJ1-5; abundance: .; d_gene: TRBD1; CDR3aa: CASSMEWDRWEPQHF; CDR3nt: TGTGCCAGTAGTATGGAGTGGGACAGATGGGAGCCCCAGCATTTT
v_gene: TRBV7-3; j_gene: TRBJ1-5; abundance: once; d_gene: TRBD1; CDR3aa: CASSTRGDQPQHF; CDR3nt: TGTGCCAGCAGCACCAGGGGGGATCAGCCCCAGCATTTT
v_gene: TRBV19; j_gene: TRBJ1-1; abundance: .; d_gene: .; CDR3aa: CASSVGLGWTEAFF; CDR3nt: TGTGCCAGTAGTGTCGGACTGGGGTGGACTGAAGCTTTCTTT
v_gene: TRBV6-5; j_gene: TRBJ1-6; abundance: once; d_gene: .; CDR3aa: CASRVGYGDSPLHF; CDR3nt: TGTGCCAGTAGGGTGGGCTACGGGGATTCACCCCTCCACTTT
v_gene: TRBV5-6; j_gene: TRBJ1-2; abundance: .; d_gene: TRBD1; CDR3aa: CASSPAGQGAFGYTF; CDR3nt: TGTGCCAGCAGCCCGGCAGGACAGGGGGCATTTGGCTACACCTTC